This TCR beta chain comes out of a study of identical twins. V shed 3 bases and J 7 bases; nucleotides not matched to a gene: 11. This CDR3 contains 16 residues. Study-wide results and limits: Out-of-frame TCR alpha sharing observed in monozygotic twins exceeded model estimates. Abundant cord blood beta clonotypes carried fewer insertions; memory repertoires showed none.

Carrying unique molecular identifiers, the cDNA also gained a universal primer site through template switching. TCRdb reanalysed the 5' RACE reads using MiXCR and keeps one entry per CDR3 protein. The table has hundreds of thousands of distinct CDR3 sequences, 6% to 6.5% seen once. This clonotype was seen a few times. Its cognate antigen is unknown. The material sequenced was naive T cells sorted from blood. This TCR derives from a man in his late teens or twenties in good health. The rearrangement joins TRBV12-3 or TRBV12-4 to TRBJ2-1; 8 bases align to TRBD2. CDR3 protein: CASSFFPGGPSNEQFF. The CDR3 nucleotides read TGTGCCAGCAGTTTCTTCCCGGGAGGGCCCTCAAATGAGCAGTTCTTC.